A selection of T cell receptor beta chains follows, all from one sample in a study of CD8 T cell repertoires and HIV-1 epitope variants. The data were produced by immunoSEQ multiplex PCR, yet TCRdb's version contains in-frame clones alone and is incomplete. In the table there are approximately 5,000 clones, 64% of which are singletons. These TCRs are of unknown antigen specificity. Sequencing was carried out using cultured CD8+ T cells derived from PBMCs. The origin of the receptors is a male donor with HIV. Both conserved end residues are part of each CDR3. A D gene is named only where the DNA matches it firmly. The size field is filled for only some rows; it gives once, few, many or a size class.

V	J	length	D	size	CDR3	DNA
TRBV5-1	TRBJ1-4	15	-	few	CASSLEGSGREKLFF	TGCGCCAGCAGCTTGGAGGGGAGTGGGCGTGAAAAACTGTTTTTT
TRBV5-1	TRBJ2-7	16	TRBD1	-	CASSLDGDRGLGEQYF	TGCGCCAGCAGCTTGGATGGGGACAGGGGGTTGGGCGAGCAGTACTTC
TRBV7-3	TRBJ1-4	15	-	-	CASSPSGVPNEKLFF	TGTGCCAGCAGCCCCAGCGGAGTTCCTAATGAAAAACTGTTTTTT
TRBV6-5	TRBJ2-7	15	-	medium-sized	CASSPPEKASYEQYF	TGTGCCAGCAGTCCCCCCGAGAAGGCCTCCTACGAGCAGTACTTC
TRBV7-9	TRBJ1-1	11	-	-	CASREGDRAFF	TGTGCCAGCAGGGAGGGAGACAGGGCTTTCTTT
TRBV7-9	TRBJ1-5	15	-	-	CASSLDGGRDQPQHF	TGTGCCAGCAGCTTGGATGGGGGCCGAGACCAGCCCCAGCATTTT
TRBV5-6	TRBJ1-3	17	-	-	CASSLAEVQYSGNTIYF	TGTGCCAGCAGCTTGGCCGAGGTTCAGTACTCTGGAAACACCATATATTTT
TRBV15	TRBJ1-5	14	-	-	CATSTARSNQPQHF	TGTGCCACCAGCACGGCGCGGAGCAATCAGCCCCAGCATTTT
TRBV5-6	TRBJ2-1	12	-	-	CASSLGAYEQFF	TGTGCCAGCAGCTTGGGTGCGTACGAGCAGTTCTTC
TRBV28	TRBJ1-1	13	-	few	CASSVSSNTEAFF	TGTGCCAGCAGTGTCAGCTCGAACACTGAAGCTTTCTTT
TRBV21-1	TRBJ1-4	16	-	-	CASSPVGTVVSEKLFF	TGTGCCAGCAGCCCGGTGGGGACAGTTGTTAGTGAAAAACTGTTTTTT
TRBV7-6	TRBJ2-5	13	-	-	CASSVTGRETQYF	TGTGCCAGCAGCGTTACAGGGAGGGAGACCCAGTACTTC
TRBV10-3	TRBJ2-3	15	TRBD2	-	CAIRIAGGPTDTQYF	TGTGCCATCAGGATAGCGGGAGGGCCCACAGATACGCAGTATTTT
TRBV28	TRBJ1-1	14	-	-	CASRPPLQNTEAFF	TGTGCCAGCAGGCCCCCCCTCCAGAACACTGAAGCTTTCTTT
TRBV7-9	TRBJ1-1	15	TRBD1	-	CASSPPGQGWSEAFF	TGTGCCAGCAGCCCCCCGGGACAGGGGTGGTCTGAAGCTTTCTTT
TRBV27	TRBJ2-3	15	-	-	CASSLANTNTDTQYF	TGTGCCAGCAGTTTGGCTAACACGAACACAGATACGCAGTATTTT
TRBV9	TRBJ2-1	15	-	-	CASSVYGDDSDEQFF	TGTGCCAGCAGCGTTTATGGGGATGACTCGGATGAGCAGTTCTTC
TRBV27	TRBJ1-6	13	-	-	CASSLSVLAPLHF	TGTGCCAGCAGTTTATCCGTGCTGGCACCCCTCCACTTT
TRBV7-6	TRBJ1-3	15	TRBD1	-	CASSPAWDRGHTIYF	TGTGCCAGCAGCCCTGCCTGGGACAGAGGGCACACCATATATTTT
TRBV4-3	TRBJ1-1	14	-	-	CASSQDPKNTEAFF	TGCGCCAGCAGCCAAGATCCGAAGAACACTGAAGCTTTCTTT
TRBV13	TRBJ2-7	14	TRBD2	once	CASSLSGSVDEQYF	TGTGCCAGCAGCTTAAGCGGGAGTGTCGACGAGCAGTACTTC
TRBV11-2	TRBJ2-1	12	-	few	CASSLAYNEQFF	TGTGCCAGCAGCCTCGCGTACAATGAGCAGTTCTTC
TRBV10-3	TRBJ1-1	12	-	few	CAISEGDTEAFF	TGTGCCATCAGTGAAGGCGACACTGAAGCTTTCTTT
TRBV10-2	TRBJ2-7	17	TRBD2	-	CASLSLAGGANSYEQYF	TGCGCCAGCCTATCTCTAGCGGGAGGGGCCAACTCCTACGAGCAGTACTTC
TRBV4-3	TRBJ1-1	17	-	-	CASSQSGVLGEDTEAFF	TGCGCCAGCAGCCAATCAGGGGTTCTTGGGGAGGACACTGAAGCTTTCTTT
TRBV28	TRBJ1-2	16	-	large	CASSLMPLDYNYGYTF	TGTGCCAGCAGTCTCATGCCCCTGGACTATAACTATGGCTACACCTTC
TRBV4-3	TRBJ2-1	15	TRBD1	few	CASSQRTGLEDEQFF	TGCGCCAGCAGCCAACGGACAGGGCTAGAGGATGAGCAGTTCTTC
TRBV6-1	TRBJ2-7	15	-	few	CASKLRGWESYEQYF	TGTGCCAGCAAATTACGTGGGTGGGAGTCCTACGAGCAGTACTTC
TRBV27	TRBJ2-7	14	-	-	CASNSGGAFYEQYF	TGTGCCAGCAATTCGGGCGGGGCGTTCTACGAGCAGTACTTC
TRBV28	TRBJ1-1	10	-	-	CASSEAEAFF	TGTGCCAGCAGTGAAGCTGAAGCTTTCTTT
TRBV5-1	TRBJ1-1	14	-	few	CASSLTPGNTEAFF	TGCGCCAGCAGCTTAACGCCCGGAAACACTGAAGCTTTCTTT
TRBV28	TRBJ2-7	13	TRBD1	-	CASSFAGGIEQYF	TGTGCCAGCAGTTTTGCAGGGGGCATCGAGCAGTACTTC
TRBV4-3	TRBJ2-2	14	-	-	CASSQHSGPGELFF	TGCGCCAGCAGCCAACACTCTGGGCCCGGGGAGCTGTTTTTT
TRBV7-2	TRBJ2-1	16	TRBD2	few	CASSLDGSGSYNEQFF	TGTGCCAGCAGCTTAGATGGTAGCGGGAGCTACAATGAGCAGTTCTTC
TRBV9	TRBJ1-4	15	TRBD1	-	CASSVAGTGGEKLFF	TGTGCCAGCAGCGTAGCTGGGACAGGGGGAGAAAAACTGTTTTTT
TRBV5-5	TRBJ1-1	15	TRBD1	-	CASSFGTGRMTEAFF	TGTGCCAGCAGCTTTGGGACAGGGAGAATGACTGAAGCTTTCTTT
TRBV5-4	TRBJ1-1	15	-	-	CASSLNQGGTTEAFF	TGTGCCAGCAGCTTGAATCAGGGCGGGACGACTGAAGCTTTCTTT
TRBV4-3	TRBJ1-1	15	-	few	CASSQGVISNTEAFF	TGCGCCAGCAGCCAAGGGGTTATCTCGAACACTGAAGCTTTCTTT
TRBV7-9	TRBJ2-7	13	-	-	CASSSPFDYEQHF	TGTGCCAGCAGCTCCCCATTTGACTACGAGCAGCACTTC
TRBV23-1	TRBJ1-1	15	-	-	CASSHPLSQNTEAFF	TGCGCCAGCAGTCACCCCCTTTCACAGAACACTGAAGCTTTCTTT
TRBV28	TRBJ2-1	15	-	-	CASSLSADAYNEQFF	TGTGCCAGCAGTTTATCCGCTGACGCCTACAATGAGCAGTTCTTC
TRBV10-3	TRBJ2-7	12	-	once	CAIEGDSHEQYF	TGTGCCATCGAAGGAGACAGTCACGAGCAGTACTTC
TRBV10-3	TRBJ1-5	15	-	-	CAISESGQGAQPQHF	TGTGCCATCAGTGAGTCGGGCCAGGGAGCTCAGCCCCAGCATTTT
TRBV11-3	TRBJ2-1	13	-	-	CASSLDGASEQFF	TGTGCCAGCAGCTTAGACGGTGCCAGTGAGCAGTTCTTC
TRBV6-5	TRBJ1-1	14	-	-	CAPRSVSLGTEAFF	TGTGCCCCCAGATCTGTGTCTTTGGGCACTGAAGCTTTCTTT
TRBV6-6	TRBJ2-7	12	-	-	CASSPGDYEQYF	TGTGCCAGCAGTCCAGGGGACTACGAGCAGTACTTC
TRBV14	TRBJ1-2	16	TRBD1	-	CASSQDRGQGVLGYTF	TGTGCCAGCAGCCAAGATCGGGGACAGGGAGTCCTCGGCTACACCTTC
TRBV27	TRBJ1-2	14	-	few	CASSPTGQLEGYTF	TGTGCCAGCAGCCCTACCGGACAGCTGGAGGGCTACACCTTC
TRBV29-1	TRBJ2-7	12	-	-	CSIRDGTYEQYF	TGCAGCATAAGGGACGGCACCTACGAGCAGTACTTC
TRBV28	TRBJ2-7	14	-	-	CASSLEGPTDEQYF	TGTGCCAGCAGCCTAGAAGGACCCACGGACGAGCAGTACTTC
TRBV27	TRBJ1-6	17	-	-	CASSLTARQVYNSPLHF	TGTGCCAGCAGTTTAACGGCGAGACAGGTGTATAATTCACCCCTCCACTTT
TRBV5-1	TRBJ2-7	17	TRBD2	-	CASSPRTSGGFAYEQYF	TGCGCCAGCAGCCCCAGGACTAGCGGGGGGTTTGCCTACGAGCAGTACTTC
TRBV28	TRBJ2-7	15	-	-	CASSIIADSTKEQYF	TGTGCCAGCAGTATCATAGCGGATTCGACTAAGGAGCAGTACTTC
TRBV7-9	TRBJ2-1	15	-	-	CASSLIGTLYNEQFF	TGTGCCAGCAGCTTAATCGGGACCCTATACAATGAGCAGTTCTTC
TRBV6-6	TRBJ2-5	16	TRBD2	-	CASSRALGEGRETQYF	TGTGCCAGCAGCCGAGCTTTGGGGGAGGGCCGTGAGACCCAGTACTTC
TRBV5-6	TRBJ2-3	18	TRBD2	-	CASSAPGTSLIYPDTQYF	TGTGCCAGCAGCGCCCCCGGGACTAGCTTAATATACCCAGATACGCAGTATTTT
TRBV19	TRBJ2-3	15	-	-	CASSLNQGYTDTQYF	TGTGCCAGTAGCCTAAATCAGGGGTACACAGATACGCAGTATTTT